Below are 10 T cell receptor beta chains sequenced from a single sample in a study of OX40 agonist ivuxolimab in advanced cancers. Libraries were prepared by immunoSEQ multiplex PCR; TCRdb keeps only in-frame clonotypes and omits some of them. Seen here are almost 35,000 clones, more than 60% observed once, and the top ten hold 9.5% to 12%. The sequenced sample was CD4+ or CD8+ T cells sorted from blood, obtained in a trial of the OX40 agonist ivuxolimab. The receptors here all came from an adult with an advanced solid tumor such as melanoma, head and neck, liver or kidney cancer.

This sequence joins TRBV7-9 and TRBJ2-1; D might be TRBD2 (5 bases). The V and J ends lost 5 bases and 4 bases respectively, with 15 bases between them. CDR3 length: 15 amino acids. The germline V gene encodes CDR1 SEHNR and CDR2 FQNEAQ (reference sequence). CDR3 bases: TGTGCCAGCAGCCTTGGACTTATAGCATACAATGAGCAGTTCTTC. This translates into CASSLGLIAYNEQFF.

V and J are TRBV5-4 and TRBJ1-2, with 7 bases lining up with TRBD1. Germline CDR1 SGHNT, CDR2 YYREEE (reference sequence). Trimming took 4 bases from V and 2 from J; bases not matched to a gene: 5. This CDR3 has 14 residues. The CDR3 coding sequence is TGTGCCAGCAGCCAGGGACAGACAAACTATGGCTACACCTTC. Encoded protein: CASSQGQTNYGYTF.

CDR3 nucleotides: TGTGCCAGCAGCAAAAACGGCGGGGGGCCGGGAGGAACCGGGGAGCTGTTTTTT. Encoded protein: CASSKNGGGPGGTGELFF. The J gene is TRBJ2-2, the V gene TRBV21-1; the tabulated D call, TRBD2, remains unverified against the DNA. TRBV21-1 is marked as a pseudogene. This CDR3 spans 18 amino acids.

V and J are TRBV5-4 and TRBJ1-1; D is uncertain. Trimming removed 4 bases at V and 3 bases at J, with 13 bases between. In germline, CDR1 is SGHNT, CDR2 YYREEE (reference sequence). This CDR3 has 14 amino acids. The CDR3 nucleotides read TGTGCCAGCAGCCAGTTAGCCAGAGACACTGAAGCTTTCTTT. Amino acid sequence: CASSQLARDTEAFF.

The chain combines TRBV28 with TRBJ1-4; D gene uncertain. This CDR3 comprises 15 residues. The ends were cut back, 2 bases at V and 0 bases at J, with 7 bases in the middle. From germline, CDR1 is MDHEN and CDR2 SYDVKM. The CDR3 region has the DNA TGTGCCAGCAGTTTAAAGGGTCCAACTAATGAAAAACTGTTTTTT. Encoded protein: CASSLKGPTNEKLFF.

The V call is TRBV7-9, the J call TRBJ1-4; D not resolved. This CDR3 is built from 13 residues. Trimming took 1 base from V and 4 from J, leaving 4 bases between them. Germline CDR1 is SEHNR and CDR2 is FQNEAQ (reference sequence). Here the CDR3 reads CASSLGGNEKLFF. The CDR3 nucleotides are TGTGCCAGCAGCTTAGGGGGTAATGAAAAACTGTTTTTT. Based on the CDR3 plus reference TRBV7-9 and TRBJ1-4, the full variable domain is DTGVSQNPRHKITKRGQNVTFRCDPISEHNRLYWYRQTLGQGPEFLTYFQNEAQLEKSRLLSDRFSAERPKGSFSTLEIQRTEQGDSAMYLCASSLGGNEKLFFGSGTQLSVL.

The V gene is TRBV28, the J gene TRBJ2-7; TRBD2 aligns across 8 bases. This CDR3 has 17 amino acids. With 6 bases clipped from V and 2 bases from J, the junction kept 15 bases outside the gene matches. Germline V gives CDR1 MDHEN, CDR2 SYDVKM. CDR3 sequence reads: CASRRGGAYMDPYEQYF. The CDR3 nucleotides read TGTGCCAGCAGACGGGGGGGGGCGTACATGGACCCCTACGAGCAGTACTTC.

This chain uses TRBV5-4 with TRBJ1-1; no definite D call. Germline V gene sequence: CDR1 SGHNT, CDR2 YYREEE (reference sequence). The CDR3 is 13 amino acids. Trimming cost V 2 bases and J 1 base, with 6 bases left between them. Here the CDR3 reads CASSFVQNTEAFF. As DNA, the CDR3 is TGTGCCAGCAGCTTTGTCCAGAACACTGAAGCTTTCTTT.

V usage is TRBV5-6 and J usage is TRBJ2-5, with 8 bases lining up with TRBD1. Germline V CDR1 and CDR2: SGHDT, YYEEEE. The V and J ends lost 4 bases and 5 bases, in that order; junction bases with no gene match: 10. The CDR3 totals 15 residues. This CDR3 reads CASSDDRGSGETQYF. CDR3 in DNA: TGTGCCAGCAGCGACGACAGGGGTTCAGGGGAGACCCAGTACTTC.

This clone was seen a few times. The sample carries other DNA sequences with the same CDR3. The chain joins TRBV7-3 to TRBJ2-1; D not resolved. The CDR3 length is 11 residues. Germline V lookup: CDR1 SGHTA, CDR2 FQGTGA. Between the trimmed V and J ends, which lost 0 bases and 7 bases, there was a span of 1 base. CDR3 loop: CASSLTNEQFF. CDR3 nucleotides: TGTGCCAGCAGCTTAACGAATGAGCAGTTCTTC.